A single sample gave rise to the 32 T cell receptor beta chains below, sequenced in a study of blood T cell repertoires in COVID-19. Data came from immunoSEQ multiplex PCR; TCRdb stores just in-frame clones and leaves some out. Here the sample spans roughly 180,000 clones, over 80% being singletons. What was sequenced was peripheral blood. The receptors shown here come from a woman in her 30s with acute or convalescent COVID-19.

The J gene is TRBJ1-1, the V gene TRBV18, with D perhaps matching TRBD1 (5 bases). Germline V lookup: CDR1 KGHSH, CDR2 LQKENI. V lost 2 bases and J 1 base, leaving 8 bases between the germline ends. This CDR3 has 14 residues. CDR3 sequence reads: CASSPDSWNTEAFF. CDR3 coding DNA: TGTGCCAGCTCACCAGACAGCTGGAACACTGAAGCTTTCTTT. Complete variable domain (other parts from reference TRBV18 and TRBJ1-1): NAGVMQNPRHLVRRRGQEARLRCSPMKGHSHVYWYRQLPEEGLKFMVYLQKENIIDESGMPKERFSAEFPKEGPSILRIQQVVRGDSAAYFCASSPDSWNTEAFFGQGTRLTVV.

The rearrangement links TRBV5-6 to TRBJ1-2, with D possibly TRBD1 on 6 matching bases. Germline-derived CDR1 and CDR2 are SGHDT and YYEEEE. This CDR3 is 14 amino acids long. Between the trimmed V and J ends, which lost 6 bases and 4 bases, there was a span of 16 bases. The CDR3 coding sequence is TGTGCCAGCACCTGGGGGCAGGGCACCTATGGCTACACCTTC. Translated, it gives CASTWGQGTYGYTF.

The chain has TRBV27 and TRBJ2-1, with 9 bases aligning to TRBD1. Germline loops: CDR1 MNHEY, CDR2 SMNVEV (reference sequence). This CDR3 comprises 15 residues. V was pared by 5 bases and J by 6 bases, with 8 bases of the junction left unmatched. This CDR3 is CASSMGQGRGNEQFF. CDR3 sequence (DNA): TGTGCCAGCAGTATGGGACAGGGTCGAGGCAATGAGCAGTTCTTC.

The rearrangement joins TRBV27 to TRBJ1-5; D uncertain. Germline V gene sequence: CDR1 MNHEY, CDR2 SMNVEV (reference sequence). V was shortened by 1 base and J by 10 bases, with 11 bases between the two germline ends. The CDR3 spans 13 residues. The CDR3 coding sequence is TGTGCCAGCAGTTTATTTCAGTCAGGTCCCCAGCATTTT. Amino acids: CASSLFQSGPQHF.

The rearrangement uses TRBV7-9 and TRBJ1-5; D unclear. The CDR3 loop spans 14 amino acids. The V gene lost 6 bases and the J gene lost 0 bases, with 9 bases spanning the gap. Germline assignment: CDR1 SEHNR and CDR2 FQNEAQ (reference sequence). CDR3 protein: CASSPGYSNQPQHF. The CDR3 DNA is TGTGCCAGCAGTCCCGGTTATAGCAATCAGCCCCAGCATTTT.

The CDR3 spells CASSLGLVWGNNEQFF. CDR3 DNA: TGTGCCAGTAGTCTCGGACTAGTATGGGGGAACAATGAGCAGTTCTTC. This rearrangement joins TRBV19 to TRBJ2-1; 7 bases are a match to TRBD2. The V segment lost 5 bases and the J segment 5 bases; nucleotides outside the gene matches: 12. In germline, CDR1 is LNHDA, CDR2 SQIVND (reference sequence). This CDR3 comprises 16 residues.

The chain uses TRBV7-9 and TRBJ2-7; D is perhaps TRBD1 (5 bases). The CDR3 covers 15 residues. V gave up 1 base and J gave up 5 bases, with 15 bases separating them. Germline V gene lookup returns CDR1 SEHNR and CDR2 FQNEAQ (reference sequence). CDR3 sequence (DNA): TGTGCCAGCAGCTTAGGGGGCTCAGGGAAGAACGAGCAGTACTTC. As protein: CASSLGGSGKNEQYF.

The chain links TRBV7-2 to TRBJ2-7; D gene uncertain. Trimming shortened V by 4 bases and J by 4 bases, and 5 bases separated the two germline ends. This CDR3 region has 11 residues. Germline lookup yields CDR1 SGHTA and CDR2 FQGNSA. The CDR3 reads CASSSLYEQYF. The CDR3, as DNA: TGTGCCAGCAGCTCCCTTTACGAGCAGTACTTC.

Written as DNA, the CDR3 is TGTGCCAGCAGTTTCCGGACAGGAACAGATACGCAGTATTTT. Encoded protein: CASSFRTGTDTQYF. The chain uses TRBV6-5 and TRBJ2-3; 7 bases are shared with TRBD1. The V gene end was trimmed by 4 bases and the J gene end by 3 bases; junction bases not matched to a gene: 4. The CDR3 loop spans 14 amino acids. The germline V gene encodes CDR1 MNHEY and CDR2 SVGAGI.

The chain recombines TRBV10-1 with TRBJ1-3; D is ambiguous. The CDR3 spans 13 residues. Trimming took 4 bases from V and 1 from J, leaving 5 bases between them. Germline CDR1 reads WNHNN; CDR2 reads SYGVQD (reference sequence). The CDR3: CASSGGSGNTIYF. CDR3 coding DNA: TGCGCCAGCAGTGGCGGTTCTGGAAACACCATATATTTT.

CDR3 sequence: CASSFGFYTDTQYF. In DNA form, the CDR3 reads TGTGCCAGCAGCTTCGGGTTTTACACAGATACGCAGTATTTT. V gene TRBV5-4 combines with J gene TRBJ2-3; no reliable D call. V lost 2 bases to trimming and J lost 2 bases, with 9 bases between them. This CDR3 contains 14 residues. Germline CDR1 SGHNT, CDR2 YYREEE (reference sequence).

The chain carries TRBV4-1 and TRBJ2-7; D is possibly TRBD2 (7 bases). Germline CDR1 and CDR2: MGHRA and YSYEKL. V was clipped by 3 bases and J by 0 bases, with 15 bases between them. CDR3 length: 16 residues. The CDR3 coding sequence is TGCGCCAGCAGCCATCCGGGCGGGGGCCTCTCCTACGAGCAGTACTTC. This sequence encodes CASSHPGGGLSYEQYF.

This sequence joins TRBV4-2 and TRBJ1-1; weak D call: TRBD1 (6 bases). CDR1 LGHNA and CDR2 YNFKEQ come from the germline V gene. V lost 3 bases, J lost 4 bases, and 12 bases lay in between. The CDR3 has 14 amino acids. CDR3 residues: CASSQDRRGTEAFF. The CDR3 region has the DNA TGTGCCAGCAGCCAGGACAGAAGGGGCACTGAAGCTTTCTTT.

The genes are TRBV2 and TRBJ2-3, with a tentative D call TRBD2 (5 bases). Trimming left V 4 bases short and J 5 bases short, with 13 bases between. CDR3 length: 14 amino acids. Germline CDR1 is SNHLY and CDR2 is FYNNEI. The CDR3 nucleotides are TGTGCCAGCAGTGTCCTGGGAGTCTTAGATACGCAGTATTTT. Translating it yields CASSVLGVLDTQYF.

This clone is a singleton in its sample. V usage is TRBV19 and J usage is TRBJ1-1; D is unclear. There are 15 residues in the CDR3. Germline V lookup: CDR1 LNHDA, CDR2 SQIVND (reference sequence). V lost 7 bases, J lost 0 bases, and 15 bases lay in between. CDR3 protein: CASTRGNRLNTEAFF. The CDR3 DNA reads TGTGCCAGTACCCGCGGGAACCGGCTGAACACTGAAGCTTTCTTT.

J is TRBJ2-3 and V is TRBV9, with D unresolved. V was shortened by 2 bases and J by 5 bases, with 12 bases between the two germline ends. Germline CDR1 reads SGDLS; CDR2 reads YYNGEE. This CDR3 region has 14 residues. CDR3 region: CASSVSGGRDTQYF. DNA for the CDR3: TGTGCCAGCAGCGTTTCTGGCGGTAGAGATACGCAGTATTTT.

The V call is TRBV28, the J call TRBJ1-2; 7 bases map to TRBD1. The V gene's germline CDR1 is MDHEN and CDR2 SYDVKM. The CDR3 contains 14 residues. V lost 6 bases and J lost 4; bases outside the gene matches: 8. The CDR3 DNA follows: TGTGCCAGCAGCTGGGACAGATCCCTCTATGGCTACACCTTC. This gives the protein CASSWDRSLYGYTF.

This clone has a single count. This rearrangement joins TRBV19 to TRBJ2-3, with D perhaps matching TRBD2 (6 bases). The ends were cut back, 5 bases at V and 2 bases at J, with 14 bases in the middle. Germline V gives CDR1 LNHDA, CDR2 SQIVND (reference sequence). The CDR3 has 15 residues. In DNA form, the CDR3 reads TGTGCCAGTAGTCATCTAGCGCCAATCACAGATACGCAGTATTTT. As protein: CASSHLAPITDTQYF.

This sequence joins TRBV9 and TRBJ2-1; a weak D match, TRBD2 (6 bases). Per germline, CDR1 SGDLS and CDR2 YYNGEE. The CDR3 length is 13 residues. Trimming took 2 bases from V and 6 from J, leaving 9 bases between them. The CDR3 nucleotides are TGTGCCAGCAGCGTGGGGGGATTCAATGAGCAGTTCTTC. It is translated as CASSVGGFNEQFF. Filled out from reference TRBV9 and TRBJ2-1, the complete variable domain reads DSGVTQTPKHLITATGQRVTLRCSPRSGDLSVYWYQQSLDQGLQFLIQYYNGEERAKGNILERFSAQQFPDLHSELNLSSLELGDSALYFCASSVGGFNEQFFGPGTRLTVL.

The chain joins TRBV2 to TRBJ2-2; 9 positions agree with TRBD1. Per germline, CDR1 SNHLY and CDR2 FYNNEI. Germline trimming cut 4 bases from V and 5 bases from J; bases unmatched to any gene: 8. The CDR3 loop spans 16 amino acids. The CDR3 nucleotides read TGTGCCAGCAGTGGCCCGGGACAGGGTTTAACCGGGGAGCTGTTTTTT. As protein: CASSGPGQGLTGELFF.

This CDR3 is CASSLSPGLPQETQYF. The CDR3 DNA follows: TGTGCCAGCAGCTTGTCTCCAGGACTACCTCAAGAGACCCAGTACTTC. The J gene is TRBJ2-5, the V gene TRBV5-5, with D possibly TRBD2 on 6 matching bases. CDR1 is SGHKS, CDR2 YYEKEE, per germline (reference sequence). The CDR3 spans 16 residues. Trimming shortened V by 1 base and J by 2 bases, and 15 bases separated the two germline ends.

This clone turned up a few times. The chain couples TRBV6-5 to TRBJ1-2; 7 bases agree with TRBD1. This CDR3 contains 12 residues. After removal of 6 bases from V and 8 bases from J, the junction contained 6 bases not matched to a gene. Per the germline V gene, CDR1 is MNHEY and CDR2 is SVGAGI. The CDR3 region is CASSQRQGGYTF. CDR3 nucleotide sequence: TGTGCCAGCAGCCAAAGACAGGGAGGCTACACCTTC.

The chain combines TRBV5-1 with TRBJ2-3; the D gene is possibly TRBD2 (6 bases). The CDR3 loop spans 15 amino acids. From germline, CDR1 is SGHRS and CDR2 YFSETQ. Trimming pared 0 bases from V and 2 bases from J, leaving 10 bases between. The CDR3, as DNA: TGCGCCAGCAGCTTGGTGGACTACACCACAGATACGCAGTATTTT. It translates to CASSLVDYTTDTQYF.

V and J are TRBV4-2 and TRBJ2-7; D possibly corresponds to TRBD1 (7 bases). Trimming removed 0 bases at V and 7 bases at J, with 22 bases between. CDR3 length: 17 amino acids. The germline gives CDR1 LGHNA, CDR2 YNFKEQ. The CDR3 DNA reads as TGTGCCAGCAGCCAAGATCTCGGTCCAGGGGGGAGAAAGGAGCAGTACTTC. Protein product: CASSQDLGPGGRKEQYF.

The chain's CDR3 is CASRYSGTTNEKLFF. DNA for the CDR3: TGTGCCAGCAGGTACTCCGGGACAACTAATGAAAAACTGTTTTTT. The rearrangement joins TRBV5-6 to TRBJ1-4; D uncertain. Germline V gene data show CDR1 as SGHDT and CDR2 as YYEEEE. With 5 bases removed from V and 0 bases from J, the gap between germline ends came to 11 bases. The CDR3 runs 15 residues.

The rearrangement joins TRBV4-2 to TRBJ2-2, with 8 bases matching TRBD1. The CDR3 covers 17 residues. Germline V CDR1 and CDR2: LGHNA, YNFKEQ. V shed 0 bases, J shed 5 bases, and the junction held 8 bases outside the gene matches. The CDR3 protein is CASSQEAPGGQTGELFF. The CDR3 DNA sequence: TGTGCCAGCAGCCAAGAAGCACCAGGGGGCCAAACCGGGGAGCTGTTTTTT.

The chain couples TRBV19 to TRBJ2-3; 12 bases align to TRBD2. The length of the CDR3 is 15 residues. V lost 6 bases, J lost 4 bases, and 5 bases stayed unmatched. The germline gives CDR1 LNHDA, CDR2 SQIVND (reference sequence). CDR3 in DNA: TGTGCCAGTAGCCTTTCTAGCGGGAGGGCAGATACGCAGTATTTT. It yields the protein CASSLSSGRADTQYF.

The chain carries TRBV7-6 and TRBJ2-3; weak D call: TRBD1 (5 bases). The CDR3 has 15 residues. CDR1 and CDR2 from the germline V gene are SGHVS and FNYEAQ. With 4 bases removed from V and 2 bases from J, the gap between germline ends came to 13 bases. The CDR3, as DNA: TGTGCCAGCAGCTCCCGAAGGGGCGTCACAGATACGCAGTATTTT. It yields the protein CASSSRRGVTDTQYF.

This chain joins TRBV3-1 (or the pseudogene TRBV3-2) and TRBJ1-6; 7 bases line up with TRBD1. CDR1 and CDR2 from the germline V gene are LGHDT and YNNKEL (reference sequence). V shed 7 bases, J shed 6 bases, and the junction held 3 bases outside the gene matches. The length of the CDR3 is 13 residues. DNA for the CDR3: TGTGCCAGCAACCGACAGGGTAATTCACCCCTCCACTTT. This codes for CASNRQGNSPLHF.

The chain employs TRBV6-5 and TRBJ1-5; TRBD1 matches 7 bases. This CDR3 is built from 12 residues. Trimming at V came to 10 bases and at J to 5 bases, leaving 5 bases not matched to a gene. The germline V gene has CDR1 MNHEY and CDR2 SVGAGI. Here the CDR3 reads CATRQGDQPQHF. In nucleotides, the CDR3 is TGTGCCACCCGCCAGGGGGATCAGCCCCAGCATTTT.

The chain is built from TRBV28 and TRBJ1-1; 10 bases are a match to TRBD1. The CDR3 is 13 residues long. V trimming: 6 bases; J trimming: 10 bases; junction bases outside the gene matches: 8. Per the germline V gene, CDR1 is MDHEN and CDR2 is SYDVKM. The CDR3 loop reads CASRPGQGRGAFF. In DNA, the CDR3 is TGTGCCAGCAGGCCGGGACAGGGGCGGGGAGCTTTCTTT.

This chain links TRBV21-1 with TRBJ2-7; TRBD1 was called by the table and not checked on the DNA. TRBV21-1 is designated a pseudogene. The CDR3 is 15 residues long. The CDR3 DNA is TGTGCCAGCAGCAAAGCCGCCGACAGGGCCTACGAGCAGTACTTC. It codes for CASSKAADRAYEQYF.